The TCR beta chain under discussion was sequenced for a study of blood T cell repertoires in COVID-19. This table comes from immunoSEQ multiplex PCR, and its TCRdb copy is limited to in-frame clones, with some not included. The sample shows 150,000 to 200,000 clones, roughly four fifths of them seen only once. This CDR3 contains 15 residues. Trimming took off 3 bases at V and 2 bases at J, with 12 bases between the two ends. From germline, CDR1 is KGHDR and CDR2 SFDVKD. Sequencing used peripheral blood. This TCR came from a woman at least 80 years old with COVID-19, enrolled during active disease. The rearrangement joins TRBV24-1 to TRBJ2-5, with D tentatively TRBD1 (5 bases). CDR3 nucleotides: TGTGCCACCAGTGATCCTAAGTCAGGGCAAGAGACCCAGTACTTC. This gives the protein CATSDPKSGQETQYF.